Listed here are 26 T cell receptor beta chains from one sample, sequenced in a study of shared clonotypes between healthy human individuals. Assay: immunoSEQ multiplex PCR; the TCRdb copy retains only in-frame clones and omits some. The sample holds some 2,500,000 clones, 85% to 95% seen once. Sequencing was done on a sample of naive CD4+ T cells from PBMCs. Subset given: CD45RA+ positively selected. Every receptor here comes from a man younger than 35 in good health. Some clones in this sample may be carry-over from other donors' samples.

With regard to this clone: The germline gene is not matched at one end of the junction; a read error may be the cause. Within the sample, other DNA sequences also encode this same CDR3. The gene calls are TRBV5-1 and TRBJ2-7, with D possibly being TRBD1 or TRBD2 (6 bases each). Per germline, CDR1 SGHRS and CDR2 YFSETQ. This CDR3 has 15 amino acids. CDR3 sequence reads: CASRLEGRGFNEQYF. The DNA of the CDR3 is TGCGCCAGCCGCTTGGAGGGCAGGGGCTTCAACGAGCAGTACTTC.

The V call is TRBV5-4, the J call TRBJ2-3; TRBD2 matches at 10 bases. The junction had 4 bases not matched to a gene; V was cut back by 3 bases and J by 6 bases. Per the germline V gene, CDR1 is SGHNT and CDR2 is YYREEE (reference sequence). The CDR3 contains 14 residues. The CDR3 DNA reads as TGTGCCAGCAGCTCCGGGACTAGCGCCGATACGCAGTATTTT. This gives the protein CASSSGTSADTQYF.

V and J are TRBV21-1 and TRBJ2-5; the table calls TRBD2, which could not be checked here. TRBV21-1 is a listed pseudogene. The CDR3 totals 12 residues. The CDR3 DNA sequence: TGTGCCAGCAAGCGGTTTTGGGAGACCCAGTACTTC. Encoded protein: CASKRFWETQYF.

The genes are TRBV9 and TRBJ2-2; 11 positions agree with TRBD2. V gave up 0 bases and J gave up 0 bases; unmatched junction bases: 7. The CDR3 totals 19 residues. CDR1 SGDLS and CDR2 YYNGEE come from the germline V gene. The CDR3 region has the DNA TGTGCCAGCAGCGTAGCTCCTAGCGGGAGGAACCCGAACACCGGGGAGCTGTTTTTT. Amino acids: CASSVAPSGRNPNTGELFF.

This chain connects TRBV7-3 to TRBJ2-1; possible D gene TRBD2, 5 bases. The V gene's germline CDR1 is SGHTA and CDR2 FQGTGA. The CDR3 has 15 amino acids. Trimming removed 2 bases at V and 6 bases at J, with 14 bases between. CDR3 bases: TGTGCCAGCAGCTTAGAAGCCGGAGGAGGCAATGAGCAGTTCTTC. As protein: CASSLEAGGGNEQFF.

CDR3 sequence: CARVDGYTF. The CDR3 nucleotides are TGTGCCAGGGTGGATGGCTACACCTTC. The V and J genes are TRBV6-4 and TRBJ1-2; D gene ambiguous. The V end was cut by 9 bases, the J end by 6 bases, with 5 bases between. This CDR3 is built from 9 residues. The germline V gene has CDR1 MRHNA and CDR2 SNTAGT.

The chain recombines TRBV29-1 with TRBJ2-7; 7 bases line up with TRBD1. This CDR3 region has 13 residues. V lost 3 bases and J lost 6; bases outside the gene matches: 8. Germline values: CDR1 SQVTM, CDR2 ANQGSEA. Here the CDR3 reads CSVDGQGESEQYF. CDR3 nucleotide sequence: TGCAGCGTTGATGGGCAGGGGGAGTCCGAGCAGTACTTC.

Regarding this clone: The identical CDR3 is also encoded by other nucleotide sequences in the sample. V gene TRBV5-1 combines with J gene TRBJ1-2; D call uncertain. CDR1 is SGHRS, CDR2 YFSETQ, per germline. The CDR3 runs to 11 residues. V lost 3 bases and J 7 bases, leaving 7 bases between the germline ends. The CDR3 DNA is TGCGCCAGCAGCTCGGGTGCTGGCTACACCTTC. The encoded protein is CASSSGAGYTF.

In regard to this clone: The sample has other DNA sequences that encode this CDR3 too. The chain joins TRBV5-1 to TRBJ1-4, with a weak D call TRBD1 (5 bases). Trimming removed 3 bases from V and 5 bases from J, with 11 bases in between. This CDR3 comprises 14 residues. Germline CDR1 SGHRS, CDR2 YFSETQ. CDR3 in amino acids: CASSSGTRNEKLFF. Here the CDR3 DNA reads TGCGCCAGCAGCTCGGGGACTAGAAATGAAAAACTGTTTTTT.

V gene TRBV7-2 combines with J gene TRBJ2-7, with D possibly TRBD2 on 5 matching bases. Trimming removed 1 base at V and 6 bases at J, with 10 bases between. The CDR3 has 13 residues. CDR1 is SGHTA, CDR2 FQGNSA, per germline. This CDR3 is CASSLGGSAEQYF. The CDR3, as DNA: TGTGCCAGCAGCTTAGGAGGTAGCGCCGAGCAGTACTTC.

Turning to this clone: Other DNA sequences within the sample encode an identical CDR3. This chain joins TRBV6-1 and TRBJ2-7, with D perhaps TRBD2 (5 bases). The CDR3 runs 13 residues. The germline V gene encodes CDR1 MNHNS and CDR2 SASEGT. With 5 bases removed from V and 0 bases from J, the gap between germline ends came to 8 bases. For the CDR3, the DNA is TGTGCCAGCAGTACGGGGAGCTCCTACGAGCAGTACTTC. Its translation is CASSTGSSYEQYF.

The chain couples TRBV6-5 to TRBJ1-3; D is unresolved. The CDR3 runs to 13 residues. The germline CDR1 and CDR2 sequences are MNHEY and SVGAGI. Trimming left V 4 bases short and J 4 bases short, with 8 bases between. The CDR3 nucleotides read TGTGCCAGCAGTTTAGGGTCCGGAAACACCATATATTTT. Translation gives CASSLGSGNTIYF.

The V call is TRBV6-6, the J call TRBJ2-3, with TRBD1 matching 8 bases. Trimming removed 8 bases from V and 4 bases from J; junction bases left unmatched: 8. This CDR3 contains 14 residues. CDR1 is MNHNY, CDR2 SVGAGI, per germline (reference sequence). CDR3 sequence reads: CASSSQGEADTQYF. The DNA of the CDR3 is TGTGCCAGCTCGTCACAGGGGGAGGCAGATACGCAGTATTTT.

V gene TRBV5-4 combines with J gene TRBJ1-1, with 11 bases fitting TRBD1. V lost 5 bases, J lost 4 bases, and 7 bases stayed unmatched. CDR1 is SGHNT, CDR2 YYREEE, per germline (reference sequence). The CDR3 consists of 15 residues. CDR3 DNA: TGTGCCAGCAGTCGCCGGGACAGGGGGGGCACTGAAGCTTTCTTT. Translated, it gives CASSRRDRGGTEAFF.

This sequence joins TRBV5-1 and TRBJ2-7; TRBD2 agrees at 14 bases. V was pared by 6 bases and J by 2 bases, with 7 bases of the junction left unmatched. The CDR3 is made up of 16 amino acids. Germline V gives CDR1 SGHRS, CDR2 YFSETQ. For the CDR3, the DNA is TGCGCCAGCACTGGGACTAGCGGGAGCCACGCCTACGAGCAGTACTTC. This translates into CASTGTSGSHAYEQYF.

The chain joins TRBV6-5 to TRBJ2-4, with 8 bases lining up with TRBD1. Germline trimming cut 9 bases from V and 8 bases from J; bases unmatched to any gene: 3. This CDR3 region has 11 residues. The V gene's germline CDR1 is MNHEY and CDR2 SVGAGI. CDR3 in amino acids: CARTGEDIQYF. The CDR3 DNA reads TGTGCCAGGACAGGGGAAGACATTCAGTACTTC.

CDR3 loop: CASSVDRVTDTQYF. The CDR3 bases are TGTGCCAGCAGCGTTGACAGGGTCACAGATACGCAGTATTTT. The chain has TRBV9 and TRBJ2-3; 7 bases agree with TRBD1. The germline V gene has CDR1 SGDLS and CDR2 YYNGEE. V shed 2 bases, J shed 2 bases, and the junction held 2 bases outside the gene matches. The CDR3 runs 14 residues.

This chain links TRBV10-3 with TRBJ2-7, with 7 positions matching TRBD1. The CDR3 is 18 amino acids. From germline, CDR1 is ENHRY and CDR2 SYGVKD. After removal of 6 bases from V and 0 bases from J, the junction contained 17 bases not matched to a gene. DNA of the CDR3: TGTGCCATCAGCCCGACAGGGAAGAAGGGCTTAAGCTCCTACGAGCAGTACTTC. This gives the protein CAISPTGKKGLSSYEQYF.

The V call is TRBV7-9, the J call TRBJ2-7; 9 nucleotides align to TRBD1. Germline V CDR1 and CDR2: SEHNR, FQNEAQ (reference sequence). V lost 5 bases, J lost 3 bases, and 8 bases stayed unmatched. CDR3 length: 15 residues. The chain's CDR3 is CASSPTGGGIYEQYF. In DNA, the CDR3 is TGTGCCAGCAGCCCCACAGGGGGCGGTATCTACGAGCAGTACTTC.

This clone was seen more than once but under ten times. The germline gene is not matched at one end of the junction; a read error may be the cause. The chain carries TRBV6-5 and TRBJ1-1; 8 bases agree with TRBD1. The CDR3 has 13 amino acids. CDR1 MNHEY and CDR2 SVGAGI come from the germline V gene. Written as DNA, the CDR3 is TGTGCCAGCAGGACGGGACAGGAGACTGTAGCTTTCTTT. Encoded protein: CASRTGQETVAFF.

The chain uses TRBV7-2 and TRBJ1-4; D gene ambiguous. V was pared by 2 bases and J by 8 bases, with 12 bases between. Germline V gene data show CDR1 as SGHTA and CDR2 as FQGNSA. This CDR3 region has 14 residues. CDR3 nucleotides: TGTGCCAGCAGCTTATCGAAAGGGTGGGAAAAACTGTTTTTT. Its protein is CASSLSKGWEKLFF.

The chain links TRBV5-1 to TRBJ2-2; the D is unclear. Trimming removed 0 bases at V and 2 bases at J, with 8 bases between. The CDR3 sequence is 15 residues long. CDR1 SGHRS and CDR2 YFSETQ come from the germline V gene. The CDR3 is CASSLVTTNTGELFF. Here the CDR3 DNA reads TGCGCCAGCAGCTTGGTGACAACTAACACCGGGGAGCTGTTTTTT.

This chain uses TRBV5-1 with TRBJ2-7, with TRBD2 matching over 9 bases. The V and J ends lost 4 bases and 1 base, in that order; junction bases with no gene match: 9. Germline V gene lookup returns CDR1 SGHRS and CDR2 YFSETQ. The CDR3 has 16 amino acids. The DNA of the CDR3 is TGCGCCAGCAGCCCGCTCACTAGCGGGCCGTCCTACGAGCAGTACTTC. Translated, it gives CASSPLTSGPSYEQYF.

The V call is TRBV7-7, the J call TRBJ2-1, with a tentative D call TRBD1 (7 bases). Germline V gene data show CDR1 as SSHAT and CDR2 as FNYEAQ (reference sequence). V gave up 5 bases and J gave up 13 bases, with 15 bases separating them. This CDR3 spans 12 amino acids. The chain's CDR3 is CASSQGGTDQFF. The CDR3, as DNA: TGTGCCAGCAGCCAAGGCGGGACAGATCAGTTCTTC.

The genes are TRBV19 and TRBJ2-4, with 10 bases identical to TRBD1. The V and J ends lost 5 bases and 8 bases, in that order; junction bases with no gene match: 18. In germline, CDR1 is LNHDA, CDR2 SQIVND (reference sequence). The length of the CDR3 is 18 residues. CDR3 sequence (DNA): TGTGCCAGTAGTGCCGGGACAGGGGCGTCGTCGGCGGGATACATTCAGTACTTC. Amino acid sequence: CASSAGTGASSAGYIQYF.

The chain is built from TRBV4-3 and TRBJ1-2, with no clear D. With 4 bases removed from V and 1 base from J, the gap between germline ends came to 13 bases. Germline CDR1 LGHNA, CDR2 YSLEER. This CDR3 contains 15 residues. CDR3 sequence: CASSPAGSFNYGYTF. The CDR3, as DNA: TGCGCCAGCAGCCCCGCGGGCAGCTTTAACTATGGCTACACCTTC.